The 15 T cell receptor beta chains presented below share a single source sample, sequenced in a study of early T cells in non-severe SARS-CoV-2 infection (dated by TCRdb to about 2021). The receptor library was made with 5' RACE. Sequencing relied on a NextSeq 500. In-frame beta chains were kept once TCRdb had trimmed the public reads at Q25 with fastp and called clones with MiXCR. Identical CDR3 proteins give one entry, which carries the most common genes and DNA. In this sample the table shows some 77,000 distinct CDR3 sequences, approximately 5% of which occur a single time. The ten largest account for under 8% of the sample. Sequenced material: whole blood, taken at baseline. The source is an adult who was a healthcare worker with PCR-confirmed SARS-CoV-2 infection or an uninfected control (not recorded which).

This clonotype was seen only a few times. The chain employs TRBV18 and TRBJ2-5; D unresolved. This CDR3 has 13 residues. CDR1 and CDR2 (germline): KGHSH, LQKENI. The V end was cut by 1 base, the J end by 2 bases, with 5 bases between. The CDR3 reads CASSPQEQETQYF. In nucleotides, the CDR3 is TGTGCCAGCTCACCACAGGAACAAGAGACCCAGTACTTC.

The sample holds many counts of this clonotype. The CDR3 is CATLGTENQPQHF. The CDR3 bases are TGTGCCACCCTAGGGACAGAGAATCAGCCCCAGCATTTT. The chain recombines TRBV28 with TRBJ1-5; 7 bases are a match to TRBD1. V lost 10 bases and J lost 4; bases outside the gene matches: 7. Germline CDR1 MDHEN, CDR2 SYDVKM. The CDR3 runs 13 residues.

V and J are TRBV28 and TRBJ1-4; no clear D gene. Trimming took off 3 bases at V and 3 bases at J, with 11 bases between the two ends. The CDR3 sequence is 15 residues long. Germline CDR1 MDHEN, CDR2 SYDVKM. The CDR3 region has the DNA TGTGCCAGCAGTTTTGAAGGGATGGCTAATGAAAAACTGTTTTTT. Translated: CASSFEGMANEKLFF.

This clonotype appeared many times. V usage is TRBV29-1 and J usage is TRBJ1-1; 10 nucleotides align to TRBD1. Trimming cost V 6 bases and J 0 bases; bases outside gene matches: 7. Germline V lookup: CDR1 SQVTM, CDR2 ANQGSEA. The CDR3 loop spans 15 amino acids. The CDR3 nucleotides read TGCAGCGTCGTGGACAGGGGGAAAATGAACACTGAAGCTTTCTTT. This sequence encodes CSVVDRGKMNTEAFF.

This clonotype was picked up many times. This chain links TRBV11-2 with TRBJ2-7; no clear D. CDR1 SGHAT and CDR2 FQNNGV come from the germline V gene. V lost 3 bases, J lost 6 bases, and 15 bases lay in between. There are 14 residues in the CDR3. CDR3 residues: CASSFGPLRGEQYF. In DNA, the CDR3 is TGTGCCAGCAGCTTCGGGCCCCTCCGCGGCGAGCAGTACTTC.

CDR3 sequence: CASSLRTVPYEQYF. CDR3 nucleotide sequence: TGTGCCAGCAGCCTTCGGACGGTCCCCTACGAGCAGTACTTC. The chain links TRBV9 to TRBJ2-7; D is undetermined. CDR1 SGDLS and CDR2 YYNGEE come from the germline V gene. The CDR3 spans 14 residues. The germline V and J ends were trimmed by 4 bases and 2 bases, with 13 bases remaining between them.

The chain combines TRBV11-3 with TRBJ2-7, with D unclear. V lost 0 bases, J lost 7 bases, and 10 bases lay in between. The CDR3 contains 13 residues. Germline V CDR1 and CDR2: SGHNT, YENEEA. The CDR3 DNA is TGTGCCAGCAGCTTAGAAAACACCTTTGAGCAGTACTTC. Protein product: CASSLENTFEQYF.

The chain couples TRBV15 to TRBJ1-4, with D possibly being TRBD1 (6 bases). Trimming cost V 0 bases and J 4 bases, with 9 bases left between them. In germline, CDR1 is LNHNV, CDR2 YYDKDF (reference sequence). CDR3 length equals 15 residues. In nucleotides, the CDR3 is TGTGCCACCAGCAGAGATCAGGGGATTAATGAAAAACTGTTTTTT. Translation: CATSRDQGINEKLFF.

This clonotype was seen only a few times. This chain links TRBV19 with TRBJ2-7; 12 positions match TRBD1. The length of the CDR3 is 18 residues. Germline-derived CDR1 and CDR2 are LNHDA and SQIVND (reference sequence). Germline trimming cut 6 bases from V and 6 bases from J; bases unmatched to any gene: 18. CDR3 in amino acids: CASSEAGTGGFLFGEQYF. The CDR3 DNA reads TGTGCCAGTAGCGAGGCCGGGACAGGGGGCTTCCTCTTCGGCGAGCAGTACTTC.

The chain links TRBV6-6 to TRBJ2-6; tentatively, D is TRBD1 (5 bases). V was pared by 6 bases and J by 0 bases, with 18 bases between. There are 18 residues in the CDR3. The germline gives CDR1 MNHNY, CDR2 SVGAGI (reference sequence). In nucleotides, the CDR3 is TGTGCCAGCAGCCTACTCAGGACAACCAGCTCTGGGGCCAACGTCCTGACTTTC. As protein: CASSLLRTTSSGANVLTF.

This chain uses TRBV5-5 with TRBJ2-1; D may be TRBD1 or TRBD2 (5 bases each). The CDR3 spans 17 residues. Trimming pared 6 bases from V and 5 bases from J, leaving 24 bases between. Germline CDR1 is SGHKS and CDR2 is YYEKEE (reference sequence). CDR3 nucleotides: TGTGCCAGCACCCCCTTTGGGACGTATCTTGAAGACAATGAGCAGTTCTTC. This encodes CASTPFGTYLEDNEQFF.

In this sample, this clonotype turned up a few times. V and J are TRBV7-9 and TRBJ1-4; possibly TRBD1 for D (5 bases). Germline V lookup: CDR1 SEHNR, CDR2 FQNEAQ (reference sequence). CDR3 length: 15 residues. Trimming removed 4 bases from V and 0 bases from J, with 9 bases in between. CDR3: CASSSGPTTNEKLFF. The DNA of the CDR3 is TGTGCCAGCAGCTCGGGACCTACAACTAATGAAAAACTGTTTTTT.

The J gene is TRBJ2-2, the V gene TRBV4-1; a weak D match, TRBD2 (5 bases). Germline CDR1 MGHRA, CDR2 YSYEKL. Trimming took off 1 base at V and 0 bases at J, with 9 bases between the two ends. This CDR3 spans 16 amino acids. CDR3 in amino acids: CASSQVGNPNTGELFF. The CDR3 coding sequence is TGCGCCAGCAGCCAAGTCGGGAACCCGAACACCGGGGAGCTGTTTTTT.

The rearrangement uses TRBV11-3 and TRBJ2-3, with D hard to call. CDR3 length: 14 residues. V lost 5 bases, J lost 2 bases, and 11 bases lay in between. From germline, CDR1 is SGHNT and CDR2 YENEEA. DNA of the CDR3: TGTGCCAGCAGCCCAGGAGCAGCCACAGATACGCAGTATTTT. Its protein product is CASSPGAATDTQYF.

This clonotype was counted many times. The chain couples TRBV20-1 to TRBJ2-3, with 12 bases fitting TRBD2. The length of the CDR3 is 16 residues. Unmatched junction bases numbered 6, after V lost 0 bases and J lost 5 bases. The germline gives CDR1 DFQATT, CDR2 SNEGSKA (reference sequence). The CDR3 DNA sequence: TGCAGTGCTAGAGACCCTAGCGGGAGGGCAGTAGATACGCAGTATTTT. Encoded protein: CSARDPSGRAVDTQYF.